This T cell receptor beta chain originates from a study of Ad26.COV2.S vaccination and SARS-CoV-2 variants. The sample's treatment: some 20 received Ad26.COV2.S at low or high dose, single or two shots; 5 received placebo; per-sample allocation not given. Samples were taken on day 63 after the first vaccine or placebo injection. The CDR3 loop spans 12 amino acids. CDR1 is SEHNR, CDR2 FQNEAQ, per germline (reference sequence). Trimming pared 10 bases from V and 6 bases from J, leaving 13 bases between. TCRdb's table, derived via immunoSEQ multiplex PCR, lists solely in-frame clones and lacks some. The sample contains about 420,000 clones, roughly 90% of which appear only once.

This TCR was sampled from a person between 18 and 65 years old who received the Ad26.COV2.S COVID-19 vaccine or a placebo. The V call is TRBV7-9, the J call TRBJ1-3, with D unclear. The source material was peripheral blood, sampled in a trial of Ad26.COV2.S vaccine versus placebo. This chain's CDR3 is CATGRVLNTIYF. DNA of the CDR3: TGTGCCACCGGGCGGGTGCTAAACACCATATATTTT.